This T cell receptor (beta chain) derives from a study of T cell responses to AZD1222 COVID-19 vaccine. Study-level points and caveats: Repertoires in all cases were sampled only once the peak T cell response had passed. Among vaccine-associated CD4 TCRs, coverage spanned spike, with dominance at 160-218 and 743-854.

TCRdb's table, derived via immunoSEQ multiplex PCR, lists solely in-frame clones and lacks some. The table records more than 120,000 clones, approximately 89% of them present only once. On this clone: The target antigen is unknown.

Trimming cost V 8 bases and J 5 bases; bases outside gene matches: 10. CDR1 MNHEY and CDR2 SVGAGI come from the germline V gene. The CDR3 runs to 14 residues. Sequencing used peripheral blood, obtained 28 days after the second AZD1222 dose. The chain uses TRBV6-5 and TRBJ2-3, with 7 bases identical to TRBD1. This TCR was sampled from an adult who received the AZD1222 COVID-19 vaccine. The CDR3 reads CASGMGQSRDTQYF. In DNA, the CDR3 is TGTGCCAGCGGCATGGGACAGTCGAGAGATACGCAGTATTTT.